This T cell receptor (beta chain) is drawn from a study of T cells in Graves' hyperthyroidism and ophthalmopathy. The CDR3 has 12 residues. Deletions cut 1 base from V and 10 bases from J, with 8 bases between. Germline V lookup: CDR1 SGHAT, CDR2 FQDESV (reference sequence). This clonotype was recorded many times. The investigators amplified TCR beta CDR3 regions from RNA transcripts. A first-round RT-PCR of the TCR CDR3 used the HTBI primer set. Via MiXCR, TCRdb re-called the multiplex PCR reads, giving one row per CDR3 protein. The data show 400,000 to 500,000 distinct CDR3 sequences, with approximately 15% seen just once and 5.3% held by the top ten.

Sequencing input: blood. The origin of this receptor is a young woman with Graves' hyperthyroidism. V is TRBV11-1 and J is TRBJ2-1; D gene unclear. The CDR3 protein is CASSLGRFEQFF. CDR3 in DNA: TGTGCCAGCAGCTTAGGAAGATTCGAGCAGTTCTTC.